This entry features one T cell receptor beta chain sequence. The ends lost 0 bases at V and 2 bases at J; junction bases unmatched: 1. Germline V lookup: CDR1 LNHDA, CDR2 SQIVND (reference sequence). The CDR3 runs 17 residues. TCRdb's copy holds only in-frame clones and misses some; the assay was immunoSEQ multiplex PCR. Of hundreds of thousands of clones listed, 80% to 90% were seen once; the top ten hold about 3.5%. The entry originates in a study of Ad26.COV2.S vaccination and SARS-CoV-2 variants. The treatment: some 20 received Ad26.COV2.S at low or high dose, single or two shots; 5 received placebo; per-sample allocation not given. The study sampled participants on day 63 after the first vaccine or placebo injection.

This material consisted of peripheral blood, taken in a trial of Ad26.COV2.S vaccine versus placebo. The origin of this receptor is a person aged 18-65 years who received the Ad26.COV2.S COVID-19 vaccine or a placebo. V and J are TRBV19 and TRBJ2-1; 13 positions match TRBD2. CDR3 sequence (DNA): TGTGCCAGTAGTATAGACGGGACTAGCGGGGCCTACAATGAGCAGTTCTTC. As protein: CASSIDGTSGAYNEQFF.